The present TCR beta chain was sequenced within a study of CD8+ T cells in alopecia areata. Study details: Dosing spanned 6 to 18 months on tofacitinib, then 6 months off drug.

Alopecia areata patients gave lesional scalp punch biopsies and peripheral blood samples. The ends were cut back, 1 base at V and 4 bases at J, with 17 bases in the middle. CDR1 MGHRA and CDR2 YSYEKL come from the germline V gene. This CDR3 has 17 amino acids. In regard to this clone: Antigen: not known.

Isolated RNA was reverse transcribed into cDNA used as the sequencing template. Here immunoSEQ multiplex PCR was the method, and the copy in TCRdb shows in-frame clones only, minus some. The sample records roughly 250,000 clones, under 70% being singletons. General study results and limits: TCR sharing was clearer in mice than between patients, perhaps partly owing to patient HLA diversity.

The genes are TRBV4-1 and TRBJ1-3; D gene uncertain. This sequence originates from a human donor with alopecia areata. The specimen comprised CD4+ T cells sorted from blood, sampled at week 0. CDR3 DNA: TGCGCCAGCAGCCAAGGGAGTGCAAGGACGGTGGGAAACACCATATATTTT. It codes for CASSQGSARTVGNTIYF.